Listed below are T cell receptor beta chains from one sample, sequenced in a study of cytomegalovirus exposure and HLA in healthy donors. Measured with immunoSEQ multiplex PCR; TCRdb has only the in-frame clones, and not every one. The sample has 100,000 or so clones; around 73% are singletons. The specimen was PBMCs. These receptors were obtained from a man aged 30 to 39 in good health and CMV-seronegative. CDR3s include the opening cysteine and the closing phenylalanine or tryptophan. Each record gives: J gene, V gene, CDR3 length, clone size, D gene, CDR3 protein, CDR3 DNA. A D gene is named only where the DNA matches it firmly. A clone size is listed for some rows: how often the clone was seen (once, few, many), or a class if it is expanded.

j_gene: TRBJ1-1; v_gene: TRBV5-1; len: 14; abundance: once; d_gene: TRBD1; CDR3aa: CASSGGTGRTEAFF; CDR3nt: TGCGCCAGCAGCGGGGGGACAGGGCGTACTGAAGCTTTCTTT
j_gene: TRBJ2-2; v_gene: TRBV7-2; len: 16; abundance: NA; d_gene: TRBD2; CDR3aa: CASSPASGGRTGELFF; CDR3nt: TGTGCCAGCAGCCCCGCCTCGGGGGGGCGTACCGGGGAGCTGTTTTTT
j_gene: TRBJ1-1; v_gene: TRBV15; len: 15; abundance: NA; d_gene: TRBD1; CDR3aa: CATSRDLGQVTEAFF; CDR3nt: TGTGCCACCAGCAGAGATCTGGGACAGGTGACTGAAGCTTTCTTT
j_gene: TRBJ2-7; v_gene: TRBV14; len: 18; abundance: few; d_gene: TRBD2; CDR3aa: CASSQGARSGGLRGEQYF; CDR3nt: TGTGCCAGCAGCCAAGGGGCGCGATCGGGGGGGCTTCGCGGCGAGCAGTACTTC
j_gene: TRBJ2-3; v_gene: TRBV7-9; len: 16; abundance: NA; d_gene: TRBD2; CDR3aa: CASSLTAGGNSDTQYF; CDR3nt: TGTGCCAGCAGCCTGACGGCGGGGGGGAACTCAGATACGCAGTATTTT
j_gene: TRBJ1-1; v_gene: TRBV2; len: 14; abundance: NA; d_gene: NA; CDR3aa: CASSRQPGNTEAFF; CDR3nt: TGTGCCAGCAGTCGACAGCCTGGGAACACTGAAGCTTTCTTT
j_gene: TRBJ1-3; v_gene: TRBV5-1; len: 14; abundance: NA; d_gene: NA; CDR3aa: CASRGGRSGNTIYF; CDR3nt: TGCGCCAGCAGGGGGGGGCGCTCTGGAAACACCATATATTTT
j_gene: TRBJ1-2; v_gene: TRBV28; len: 17; abundance: once; d_gene: TRBD1; CDR3aa: CASRRVGQALSNYGYTF; CDR3nt: TGTGCCAGCCGCCGGGTGGGACAGGCCCTTTCCAACTATGGCTACACCTTC
j_gene: TRBJ2-7; v_gene: TRBV27; len: 11; abundance: NA; d_gene: NA; CDR3aa: CASTQGYEQYF; CDR3nt: TGTGCCAGCACCCAGGGATACGAGCAGTACTTC
j_gene: TRBJ2-7; v_gene: TRBV28; len: 13; abundance: once; d_gene: NA; CDR3aa: CASSPLASYEQYF; CDR3nt: TGTGCCAGCAGTCCCCTAGCCTCCTACGAGCAGTACTTC
j_gene: TRBJ2-7; v_gene: TRBV9; len: 15; abundance: once; d_gene: TRBD1; CDR3aa: CASSVEGTGGYEQYF; CDR3nt: TGTGCCAGCAGCGTAGAGGGGACAGGGGGCTACGAGCAGTACTTC
j_gene: TRBJ1-6; v_gene: TRBV6-5; len: 15; abundance: NA; d_gene: TRBD1; CDR3aa: CASTIGTVSNSPLHF; CDR3nt: TGTGCCAGTACCATTGGGACAGTATCTAATTCACCCCTCCACTTT
j_gene: TRBJ2-7; v_gene: TRBV7-9; len: 14; abundance: NA; d_gene: NA; CDR3aa: CASSLDPGSYEQYF; CDR3nt: TGTGCCAGCAGCTTAGATCCGGGAAGTTACGAGCAGTACTTC
j_gene: TRBJ1-5; v_gene: TRBV7-8; len: 13; abundance: once; d_gene: NA; CDR3aa: CASSLARLQPQHF; CDR3nt: TGTGCCAGCAGCTTAGCGCGGCTTCAGCCCCAGCATTTT
j_gene: TRBJ2-7; v_gene: TRBV9; len: 13; abundance: NA; d_gene: TRBD2; CDR3aa: CASSDRRGDEQYF; CDR3nt: TGTGCCAGCAGCGACAGACGGGGGGACGAGCAGTACTTC
j_gene: TRBJ1-2; v_gene: TRBV4-3; len: 15; abundance: once; d_gene: NA; CDR3aa: CASSQDMGLSYGYTF; CDR3nt: TGCGCCAGCAGCCAAGATATGGGGCTGAGCTATGGCTACACCTTC
j_gene: TRBJ2-1; v_gene: TRBV4-1; len: 16; abundance: NA; d_gene: TRBD2; CDR3aa: CASRALAGGLYNEQFF; CDR3nt: TGCGCCAGCAGAGCGCTAGCGGGAGGACTCTACAATGAGCAGTTCTTC
j_gene: TRBJ2-3; v_gene: TRBV7-9; len: 16; abundance: once; d_gene: NA; CDR3aa: CASSLGRQFFTDTQYF; CDR3nt: TGTGCCAGCAGCTTAGGAAGACAGTTCTTCACAGATACGCAGTATTTT
j_gene: TRBJ2-2; v_gene: TRBV9; len: 15; abundance: NA; d_gene: TRBD1; CDR3aa: CASSVWDSRTGELFF; CDR3nt: TGTGCCAGCAGCGTCTGGGACAGTCGCACCGGGGAGCTGTTTTTT
j_gene: TRBJ2-7; v_gene: TRBV28; len: 15; abundance: NA; d_gene: NA; CDR3aa: CASSLRGQFFHEQYF; CDR3nt: TGTGCCAGCAGTTTACGAGGACAGTTCTTCCACGAGCAGTACTTC
j_gene: TRBJ1-5; v_gene: TRBV4-1; len: 15; abundance: NA; d_gene: NA; CDR3aa: CASSQEPQDNQPQHF; CDR3nt: TGCGCCAGCAGCCAAGAACCCCAGGACAATCAGCCCCAGCATTTT
j_gene: TRBJ2-3; v_gene: TRBV5-4; len: 15; abundance: NA; d_gene: NA; CDR3aa: CASSYRDSPAHTQYF; CDR3nt: TGTGCCAGCAGCTACCGGGACTCGCCCGCCCATACGCAGTATTTT
j_gene: TRBJ1-1; v_gene: TRBV6-5; len: 13; abundance: NA; d_gene: NA; CDR3aa: CASAQWLNTEAFF; CDR3nt: TGTGCCAGCGCTCAATGGCTGAACACTGAAGCTTTCTTT
j_gene: TRBJ2-4; v_gene: TRBV7-2; len: 16; abundance: NA; d_gene: NA; CDR3aa: CASSARTGIAKNIQYF; CDR3nt: TGTGCCAGCAGCGCGCGCACAGGGATAGCCAAAAACATTCAGTACTTC